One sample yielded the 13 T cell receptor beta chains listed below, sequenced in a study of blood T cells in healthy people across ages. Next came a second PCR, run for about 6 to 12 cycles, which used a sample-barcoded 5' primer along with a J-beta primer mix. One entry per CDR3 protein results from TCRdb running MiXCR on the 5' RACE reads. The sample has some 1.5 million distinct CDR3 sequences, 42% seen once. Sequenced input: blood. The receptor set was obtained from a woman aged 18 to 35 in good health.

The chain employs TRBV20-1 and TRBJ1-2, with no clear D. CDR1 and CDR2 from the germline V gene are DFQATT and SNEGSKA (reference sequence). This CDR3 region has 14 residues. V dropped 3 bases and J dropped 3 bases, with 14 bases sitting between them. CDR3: CSARIFRDDYGYTF. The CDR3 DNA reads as TGCAGTGCTAGGATATTTCGGGATGACTATGGCTACACCTTC.

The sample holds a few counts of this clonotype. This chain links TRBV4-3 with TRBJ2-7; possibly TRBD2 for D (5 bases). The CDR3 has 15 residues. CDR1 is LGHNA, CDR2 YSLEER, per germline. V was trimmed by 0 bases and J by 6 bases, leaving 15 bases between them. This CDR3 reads CASSQDRVGALEQYF. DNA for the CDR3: TGCGCCAGCAGCCAAGATCGGGTGGGAGCGCTCGAGCAGTACTTC.

The CDR3 DNA is TGTGCCAGCTCACCACCGAGTCTAGCGGACACAGATACGCAGTATTTT. Translation gives CASSPPSLADTDTQYF. The V gene is TRBV18, the J gene TRBJ2-3, with 7 bases that match TRBD2. Germline-derived CDR1 and CDR2 are KGHSH and LQKENI. This CDR3 contains 16 residues. The J segment lost 2 bases and the V segment lost 0 bases, leaving 5 bases of the junction unmatched. The variable domain in full, with the rest retrieved from reference TRBV18 and TRBJ2-3, is NAGVMQNPRHLVRRRGQEARLRCSPMKGHSHVYWYRQLPEEGLKFMVYLQKENIIDESGMPKERFSAEFPKEGPSILRIQQVVRGDSAAYFCASSPPSLADTDTQYFGPGTRLTVL.

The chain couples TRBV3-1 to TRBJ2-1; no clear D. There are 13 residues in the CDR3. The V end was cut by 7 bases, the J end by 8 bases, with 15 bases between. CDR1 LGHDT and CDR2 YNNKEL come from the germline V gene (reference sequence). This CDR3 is CASTLTGVYEQFF. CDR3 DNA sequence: TGTGCCAGCACCCTTACCGGAGTTTATGAGCAGTTCTTC.

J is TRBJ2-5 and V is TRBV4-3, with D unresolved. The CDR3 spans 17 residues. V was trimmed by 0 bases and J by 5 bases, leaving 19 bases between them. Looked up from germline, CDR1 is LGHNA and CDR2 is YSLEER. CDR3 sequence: CASSQDHLIFPSETQYF. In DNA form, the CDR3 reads TGCGCCAGCAGCCAAGATCATCTTATTTTTCCGTCGGAGACCCAGTACTTC.

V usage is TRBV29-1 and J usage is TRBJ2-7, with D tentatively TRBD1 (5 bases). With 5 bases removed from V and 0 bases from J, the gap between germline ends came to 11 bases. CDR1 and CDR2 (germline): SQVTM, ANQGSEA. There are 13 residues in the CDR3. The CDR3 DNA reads TGCAGCGTTTGGACATCCAGCTCCTACGAGCAGTACTTC. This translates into CSVWTSSSYEQYF.

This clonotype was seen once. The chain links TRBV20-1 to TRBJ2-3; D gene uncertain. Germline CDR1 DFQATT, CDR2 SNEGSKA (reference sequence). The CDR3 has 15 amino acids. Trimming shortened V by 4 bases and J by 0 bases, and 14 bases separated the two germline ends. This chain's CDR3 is CSATGSRTSTDTQYF. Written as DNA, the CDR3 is TGCAGTGCTACCGGTAGTAGAACTAGCACAGATACGCAGTATTTT.

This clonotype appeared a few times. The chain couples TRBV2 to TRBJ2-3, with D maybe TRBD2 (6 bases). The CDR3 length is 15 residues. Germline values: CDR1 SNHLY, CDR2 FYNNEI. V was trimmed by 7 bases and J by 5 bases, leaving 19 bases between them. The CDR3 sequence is CASTREASRLDTQYF. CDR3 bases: TGTGCCAGCACAAGGGAGGCCTCTCGCCTAGATACGCAGTATTTT.

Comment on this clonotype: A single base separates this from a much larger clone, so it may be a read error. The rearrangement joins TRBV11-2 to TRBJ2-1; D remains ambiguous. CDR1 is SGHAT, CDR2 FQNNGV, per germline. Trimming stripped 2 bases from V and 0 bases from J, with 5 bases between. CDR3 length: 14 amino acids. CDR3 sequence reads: CASSLISSYNEQFF. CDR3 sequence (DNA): TGTGCCAGCAGCTTAATTAGCTCCTACAATGAGCAGTTCTTC. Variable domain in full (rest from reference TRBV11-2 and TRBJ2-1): EAGVAQSPRYKIIEKRQSVAFWCNPISGHATLYWYQQILGQGPKLLIQFQNNGVVDDSQLPKDRFSAERLKGVDSTLKIQPAKLEDSAVYLCASSLISSYNEQFFGPGTRLTVL.

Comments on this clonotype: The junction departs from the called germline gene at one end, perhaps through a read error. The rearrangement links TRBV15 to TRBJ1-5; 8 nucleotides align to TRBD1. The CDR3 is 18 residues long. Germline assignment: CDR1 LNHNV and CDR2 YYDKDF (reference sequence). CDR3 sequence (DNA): TGTGCCACCAGCCGAGACAGGGGTTGGCCGTATAGCAATCAGCCCCAGCATTTT. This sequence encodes CATSRDRGWPYSNQPQHF.

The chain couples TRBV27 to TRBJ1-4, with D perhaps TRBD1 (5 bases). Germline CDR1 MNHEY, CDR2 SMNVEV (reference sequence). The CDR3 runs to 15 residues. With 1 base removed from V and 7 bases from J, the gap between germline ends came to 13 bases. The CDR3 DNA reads TGTGCCAGCAGTTTATGGGGCAGGGATCGTGAAAAACTGTTTTTT. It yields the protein CASSLWGRDREKLFF.

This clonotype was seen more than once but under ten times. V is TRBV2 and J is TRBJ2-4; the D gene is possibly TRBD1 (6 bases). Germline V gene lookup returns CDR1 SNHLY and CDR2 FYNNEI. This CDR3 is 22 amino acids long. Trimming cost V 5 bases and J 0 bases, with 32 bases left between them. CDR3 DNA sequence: TGTGCCAGCAGTCCTGCAGGGGCCGGGCCTGTGAGATTACGCCAAGCCAAAAACATTCAGTACTTC. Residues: CASSPAGAGPVRLRQAKNIQYF.

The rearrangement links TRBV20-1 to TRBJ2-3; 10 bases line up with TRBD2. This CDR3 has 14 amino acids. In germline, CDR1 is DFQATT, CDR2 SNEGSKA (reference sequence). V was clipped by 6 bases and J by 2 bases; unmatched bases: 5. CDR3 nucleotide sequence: TGCAGTGCCGCACTAGCGGGACACACAGATACGCAGTATTTT. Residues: CSAALAGHTDTQYF.